The next 23 T cell receptor beta chains were all read from a single sample in a study of CD8+CD57+ T cells in acquired aplastic anemia. Profiling that covered TCR beta VDJ and CDR3 relied on genomic DNA as its template. Via MiXCR, TCRdb re-called the reads, giving one row per CDR3 protein. This sample yields 170,000 or so distinct CDR3 sequences, of which 45% to 50% are seen a single time; roughly 30% belongs to the top ten. Patients included in sequencing had previously demonstrated CD8+CD57+ cell expansion by flow cytometry. The material sequenced was sorted CD4+, CD8+, or CD8+CD57+ T cells (not recorded which) from PBMCs. Source of these receptors: a human donor with aplastic anemia.

The rearrangement joins TRBV2 to TRBJ2-5; TRBD2 matches at 7 bases. Germline V gives CDR1 SNHLY, CDR2 FYNNEI. This CDR3 contains 13 residues. With V trimmed by 4 bases and J by 5 bases, 4 bases remained unmatched. The CDR3 reads CASSALSGETQYF. In DNA, the CDR3 is TGTGCCAGCAGTGCCCTTAGCGGGGAGACCCAGTACTTC.

This clonotype has ten or more counts. This chain uses TRBV7-9 with TRBJ2-7; TRBD1 matches at 7 bases. The CDR3 totals 14 residues. Germline V gene sequence: CDR1 SEHNR, CDR2 FQNEAQ (reference sequence). V was clipped by 2 bases and J by 3 bases; unmatched bases: 4. As DNA, the CDR3 is TGTGCCAGCAGCTTAACAGGGGTGAACTACGAGCAGTACTTC. Its translation is CASSLTGVNYEQYF. Full variable domain (outside the CDR3, taken from reference TRBV7-9 and TRBJ2-7): DTGVSQNPRHKITKRGQNVTFRCDPISEHNRLYWYRQTLGQGPEFLTYFQNEAQLEKSRLLSDRFSAERPKGSFSTLEIQRTEQGDSAMYLCASSLTGVNYEQYFGPGTRLTVT.

This chain links TRBV15 with TRBJ1-6; unclear D gene. The germline gives CDR1 LNHNV, CDR2 YYDKDF (reference sequence). This CDR3 spans 13 amino acids. V lost 3 bases to trimming and J lost 6 bases, with 6 bases between them. The CDR3 protein is CATSSNINSPLHF. The CDR3 DNA reads TGTGCCACCAGCAGCAATATTAATTCACCCCTCCACTTT.

Remarks on this clonotype: The conserved closing phenylalanine or tryptophan is absent in this CDR3, likely reflecting a read error. The rearrangement uses TRBV7-8 and TRBJ1-1; a weak D match, TRBD1 (5 bases). CDR3 size: 15 residues. V was clipped by 5 bases and J by 0 bases, with 13 bases between them. Germline loops: CDR1 SGHVS, CDR2 FQNEAQ. CDR3: CASSLGVAMNTEAFL. For the CDR3, the DNA is TGTGCCAGCAGCCTAGGGGTAGCGATGAACACTGAAGCTTTCCTT.

The sample holds many counts of this clonotype. The rearrangement uses TRBV14 and TRBJ2-2; D could derive from TRBD1 or TRBD2 (6 bases each). With 4 bases removed from V and 6 bases from J, the gap between germline ends came to 9 bases. This CDR3 comprises 13 residues. The germline V gene encodes CDR1 SGHDN and CDR2 FVKESK. The CDR3 here is CASSPGAPGELFF. Here the CDR3 DNA reads TGTGCCAGCAGCCCGGGGGCCCCCGGGGAGCTGTTTTTT.

DNA of the CDR3: TGTGCCAGCAGCTTTAGCAGGGAAAAGCAAGAGACCCAGTACTTC. It yields the protein CASSFSREKQETQYF. The gene calls are TRBV11-3 and TRBJ2-5, with a possible D match to TRBD1 (5 bases). The CDR3 is 15 residues long. Trimming pared 3 bases from V and 2 bases from J, leaving 13 bases between. In germline, CDR1 is SGHNT, CDR2 YENEEA.

This clonotype was seen ten or more times. The chain recombines TRBV25-1 with TRBJ1-2; 7 positions agree with TRBD1. V dropped 4 bases and J dropped 2; count of bases not matched to a gene: 10. The germline gives CDR1 MGHDK, CDR2 SYGVNS. This CDR3 region has 16 residues. The CDR3: CASSVGYLGQNYGYTF. CDR3 in DNA: TGTGCCAGCAGTGTGGGGTATTTGGGACAGAACTATGGCTACACCTTC.

This clonotype has ten or more counts. The chain couples TRBV5-1 to TRBJ2-7; TRBD1 aligns across 7 bases. Unmatched junction bases numbered 6, after V lost 4 bases and J lost 2 bases. CDR3 length: 14 amino acids. Germline V gene lookup returns CDR1 SGHRS and CDR2 YFSETQ. CDR3 bases: TGCGCCAGCAGCGATGGACAGGAAGCCTACGAGCAGTACTTC. It translates to CASSDGQEAYEQYF.

Comment on this clonotype: Since a much larger clone is just one base distant, this may be a read error. The V and J genes are TRBV7-2 and TRBJ2-7, with D possibly matching TRBD1 (6 bases). CDR3 length: 16 amino acids. Germline V lookup: CDR1 SGHTA, CDR2 FQGNSA. V was cut by 0 bases and J by 7 bases, with 19 bases left in between. The CDR3 region is CASSLALLVIRGEQYF. CDR3 nucleotides: TGTGCCAGCAGCTTAGCCCTACTAGTGATCAGGGGAGAGCAGTACTTC.

This clonotype was counted at least ten times. The rearrangement links TRBV14 to TRBJ1-1; D is unresolved. With 5 bases removed from V and 6 bases from J, the gap between germline ends came to 13 bases. Germline assignment: CDR1 SGHDN and CDR2 FVKESK. This CDR3 is built from 13 residues. CDR3 protein: CASSYGKHAEAFF. DNA of the CDR3: TGTGCCAGCAGCTATGGAAAACACGCTGAAGCTTTCTTT.

This clonotype was seen a handful of times. The chain couples TRBV27 to TRBJ1-2, with no clear D. Germline V gene sequence: CDR1 MNHEY, CDR2 SMNVEV (reference sequence). V was shortened by 1 base and J by 12 bases, with 15 bases between the two germline ends. CDR3 length: 13 residues. The CDR3, as DNA: TGTGCCAGCAGTTTATTCGTTGCAGGCAACCACACCTTC. Its protein is CASSLFVAGNHTF.

J is TRBJ1-6 and V is TRBV2; D is unresolved. The CDR3 is made up of 12 amino acids. The germline CDR1 and CDR2 sequences are SNHLY and FYNNEI. Trimming took off 6 bases at V and 9 bases at J, with 9 bases between the two ends. For the CDR3, the DNA is TGTGCCAGCAGGGCGGGGAGTTCACCCCTCCACTTT. This sequence encodes CASRAGSSPLHF.

The chain recombines TRBV7-9 with TRBJ2-7; TRBD1 or TRBD2 may be the D gene (5 bases each). The V and J ends lost 5 bases and 3 bases respectively, with 14 bases between them. The CDR3 runs to 14 residues. Germline V lookup: CDR1 SEHNR, CDR2 FQNEAQ (reference sequence). CDR3 nucleotides: TGTGCCAGCAGCCGTCGGGACGGAGGCTACGAGCAGTACTTC. Protein: CASSRRDGGYEQYF.

CDR3 loop: CASSVDSTTYEQYF. The CDR3 DNA reads as TGTGCCAGCAGCGTAGACTCGACCACCTACGAGCAGTACTTC. This rearrangement joins TRBV9 to TRBJ2-7, with D hard to call. V was clipped by 0 bases and J by 2 bases, with 9 bases between them. Germline V lookup: CDR1 SGDLS, CDR2 YYNGEE. The CDR3 is 14 residues long.

The V and J genes are TRBV9 and TRBJ2-1, with D possibly being TRBD1 or TRBD2 (5 bases each). CDR1 is SGDLS and CDR2 is YYNGEE in the germline V gene. Deletions cut 0 bases from V and 2 bases from J, with 18 bases between. This CDR3 is built from 18 residues. CDR3 bases: TGTGCCAGCAGCGTAGAGGGGTTTGGAGGAGGAGCCTACAATGAGCAGTTCTTC. This sequence encodes CASSVEGFGGGAYNEQFF.

The J gene is TRBJ2-6, the V gene TRBV20-1; no clear D. Germline V gives CDR1 DFQATT, CDR2 SNEGSKA (reference sequence). The CDR3 runs to 17 residues. V dropped 2 bases and J dropped 2 bases, with 16 bases sitting between them. The CDR3 DNA is TGCAGTGCTAGACCCAGTCATAGGGCGGCTGGGGCCAACGTCCTGACTTTC. Its translation: CSARPSHRAAGANVLTF.

This clonotype was picked up many times. The chain is built from TRBV19 and TRBJ1-1; D is perhaps TRBD1 (5 bases). V lost 7 bases and J 4 bases, leaving 10 bases between the germline ends. Per the germline V gene, CDR1 is LNHDA and CDR2 is SQIVND (reference sequence). This CDR3 comprises 12 residues. The CDR3 reads CASNLGGTEAFF. The CDR3 DNA is TGTGCCAGTAACCTCGGGGGCACTGAAGCTTTCTTT.

This clonotype appeared a few times. The chain combines TRBV10-3 with TRBJ2-7; possible D gene TRBD1, 5 bases. The CDR3 totals 15 residues. The germline V gene encodes CDR1 ENHRY and CDR2 SYGVKD. V lost 0 bases to trimming and J lost 2 bases, with 11 bases between them. The CDR3 region is CAISESPGSPYEQYF. The CDR3 DNA is TGTGCCATCAGTGAGTCGCCAGGGTCCCCCTACGAGCAGTACTTC.

The chain has TRBV10-3 and TRBJ2-3; TRBD1 matches at 9 bases. The V gene end was trimmed by 10 bases and the J gene end by 0 bases; junction bases not matched to a gene: 8. This CDR3 contains 15 residues. Germline V gene sequence: CDR1 ENHRY, CDR2 SYGVKD. The CDR3 is CATLGTGTSTDTQYF. CDR3 nucleotide sequence: TGTGCCACTCTAGGGACAGGGACAAGCACAGATACGCAGTATTTT.

Only one count was recorded for this clonotype. The junction and the germline gene differ at one end; a read error may be behind it. The V call is TRBV24-1, the J call TRBJ2-3, with 9 bases identical to TRBD1. The CDR3 has 17 residues. The V gene's germline CDR1 is KGHDR and CDR2 SFDVKD. CDR3 sequence reads: CASSRMGTGRGTDTQYF. The CDR3 DNA sequence: TGTGCCAGCAGTCGAATGGGGACAGGGAGGGGCACAGATACGCAGTATTTT.

This clonotype was seen at least ten times. The chain joins TRBV7-6 to TRBJ2-5; the match to TRBD2 covers 8 bases. The CDR3 is 14 amino acids. The J segment lost 5 bases and the V segment lost 4 bases, leaving 6 bases of the junction unmatched. Germline V CDR1 and CDR2: SGHVS, FNYEAQ. CDR3 bases: TGTGCCAGCAGCTCTATAGCGGGGTTGGAGACCCAGTACTTC. It encodes CASSSIAGLETQYF.

The CDR3 spells CASRRGNGYTF. The CDR3 DNA reads as TGTGCCAGCAGGAGGGGAAATGGCTACACCTTC. J is TRBJ1-2 and V is TRBV25-1, with D tentatively TRBD1 (5 bases). The germline CDR1 and CDR2 sequences are MGHDK and SYGVNS. Deletions cut 6 bases from V and 6 bases from J, with 8 bases between. The CDR3 covers 11 residues.

The table lists this clonotype with a few counts. A read error may explain this, as a much larger clone is one base away. The rearrangement uses TRBV5-1 and TRBJ1-5; possible D gene TRBD1, 6 bases. The germline V gene encodes CDR1 SGHRS and CDR2 YFSETQ. CDR3 length: 13 residues. The CDR3 spells CASSLRGNRPQHF. The CDR3 nucleotides are TGCGCCAGCAGCTTGAGGGGGAATCGGCCCCAGCATTTT.